These 27 T cell receptor beta chains were sequenced from one sample in a study of PD-1 and CTLA-4 blockade in melanoma. Sequencing used immunoSEQ multiplex PCR; TCRdb keeps in-frame clones, though not all of them. The table lists roughly 11,000 clones, roughly 80% of them singletons. The sequencing used CD8+ T cells from peripheral blood, collected from a patient given anti-PD-1 treatment. The source of these receptors is a human donor with melanoma.

This clone was observed a handful of times. The V gene is TRBV13, the J gene TRBJ1-2; TRBD1 aligns across 8 bases. V lost 5 bases to trimming and J lost 4 bases; unmatched junction nucleotides: 6. This CDR3 spans 14 amino acids. Germline loops: CDR1 PRHDT, CDR2 FYEKMQ (reference sequence). CDR3 in DNA: TGTGCCAGCAGCACAGGACAGGGAGGCTATGGCTACACCTTC. It is translated as CASSTGQGGYGYTF.

The genes are TRBV27 and TRBJ1-5; TRBD1 matches 8 bases. The CDR3 loop spans 14 amino acids. Germline V gene sequence: CDR1 MNHEY, CDR2 SMNVEV (reference sequence). The junction had 5 bases not matched to a gene; V was cut back by 5 bases and J by 5 bases. The CDR3 region is CASSADRAYQPQHF. In DNA, the CDR3 is TGTGCCAGCAGTGCGGACAGGGCGTATCAGCCCCAGCATTTT.

The chain carries TRBV7-2 and TRBJ2-1, with D unresolved. Trimming cost V 5 bases and J 8 bases, with 16 bases left between them. The CDR3 contains 14 residues. Germline V gene data show CDR1 as SGHTA and CDR2 as FQGNSA. CDR3 amino acids: CASSLLRPAHEQFF. The DNA for the CDR3 is TGTGCCAGCAGCCTTCTCCGACCCGCCCATGAGCAGTTCTTC.

V usage is TRBV14 and J usage is TRBJ2-1, with D tentatively TRBD1 (6 bases). The CDR3 covers 16 residues. Per the germline V gene, CDR1 is SGHDN and CDR2 is FVKESK. Deletions cut 5 bases from V and 0 bases from J, with 14 bases between. CDR3 nucleotide sequence: TGTGCCAGCAGCTTACAGGGATTTAGCTCCTACAATGAGCAGTTCTTC. Translation: CASSLQGFSSYNEQFF.

The genes are TRBV11-3 and TRBJ1-2; D gene uncertain. V was cut by 0 bases and J by 0 bases, with 5 bases left in between. This CDR3 spans 14 amino acids. Germline values: CDR1 SGHNT, CDR2 YENEEA. The CDR3 protein is CASSLEGSNYGYTF. Written as DNA, the CDR3 is TGTGCCAGCAGCTTAGAGGGATCTAACTATGGCTACACCTTC.

This clone was recorded a few times. The V and J genes are TRBV4-3 and TRBJ1-2, with 12 bases fitting TRBD1. The CDR3 is 15 residues long. After removal of 5 bases from V and 3 bases from J, the junction contained 4 bases not matched to a gene. Germline CDR1 is LGHNA and CDR2 is YSLEER. The CDR3 DNA is TGCGCCAGCAGCTCGGGACAGGGGGCTTACTATGGCTACACCTTC. Translated: CASSSGQGAYYGYTF.

The V and J genes are TRBV27 and TRBJ1-5; D is unresolved. V was clipped by 8 bases and J by 0 bases, with 14 bases between them. The CDR3 length is 15 residues. CDR1 MNHEY and CDR2 SMNVEV come from the germline V gene (reference sequence). CDR3 sequence: CASCYSFPSNQPQHF. CDR3 nucleotides: TGTGCCAGCTGCTACAGCTTCCCTAGCAATCAGCCCCAGCATTTT.

The chain is built from TRBV10-2 and TRBJ2-3; 8 nucleotides match TRBD2. In germline, CDR1 is WSHSY, CDR2 SAAADI. V was clipped by 0 bases and J by 0 bases; unmatched bases: 8. The CDR3 totals 18 residues. CDR3 sequence reads: CASSESVVAGLSTDTQYF. The CDR3 nucleotides are TGCGCCAGCAGTGAGTCTGTGGTAGCGGGGCTTAGCACAGATACGCAGTATTTT.

J is TRBJ2-5 and V is TRBV7-6; 12 positions agree with TRBD2. This CDR3 comprises 17 residues. Per germline, CDR1 SGHVS and CDR2 FNYEAQ. Trimming at V came to 5 bases and at J to 0 bases, leaving 7 bases not matched to a gene. The CDR3 region has the DNA TGTGCCAGCAGCCCTGGGAGGACTAGCGGGGACCAAGAGACCCAGTACTTC. This encodes CASSPGRTSGDQETQYF.

J is TRBJ2-1 and V is TRBV3-1 (or the pseudogene TRBV3-2); 11 positions agree with TRBD2. Germline trimming cut 4 bases from V and 4 bases from J; bases unmatched to any gene: 0. The germline CDR1 and CDR2 sequences are LGHDT and YNNKEL (reference sequence). This CDR3 is 14 amino acids long. Here the CDR3 DNA reads TGTGCCAGCAGCCGACTAGCGGGATACAATGAGCAGTTCTTC. Translation: CASSRLAGYNEQFF.

This chain links TRBV3-1 (or the pseudogene TRBV3-2) with TRBJ2-7; D might be TRBD1 (5 bases). V lost 0 bases to trimming and J lost 3 bases, with 9 bases between them. This CDR3 has 14 amino acids. Germline V lookup: CDR1 LGHDT, CDR2 YNNKEL (reference sequence). The CDR3 here is CASSQDQDIYEQYF. In DNA, the CDR3 is TGTGCCAGCAGCCAAGATCAGGACATCTACGAGCAGTACTTC.

This clone was found once. The V and J genes are TRBV27 and TRBJ2-2; 14 bases are shared with TRBD2. CDR3 size: 18 residues. Germline V gene sequence: CDR1 MNHEY, CDR2 SMNVEV (reference sequence). The V gene end was trimmed by 3 bases and the J gene end by 4 bases; junction bases not matched to a gene: 7. CDR3 loop: CASSLTSGRAYGTGELFF. In DNA, the CDR3 is TGTGCCAGCAGTTTGACTAGCGGGAGGGCGTATGGCACCGGGGAGCTGTTTTTT.

The J gene is TRBJ1-2, the V gene TRBV19; TRBD1 matches 12 bases. This CDR3 is built from 21 residues. V dropped 4 bases and J dropped 6; count of bases not matched to a gene: 24. Germline-derived CDR1 and CDR2 are LNHDA and SQIVND (reference sequence). The CDR3 region is CASSTGSFGTGGVPSGDGYTF. DNA for the CDR3: TGTGCCAGTAGTACCGGAAGCTTCGGGACAGGGGGCGTTCCCTCCGGGGATGGCTACACCTTC.

V gene TRBV12-3 or TRBV12-4 combines with J gene TRBJ1-2; no reliable D call. V was cut by 4 bases and J by 2 bases, with 8 bases left in between. The CDR3 consists of 13 residues. The CDR3 nucleotides are TGTGCCAGCAGTTATGGACCGAACTATGGCTACACCTTC. It encodes CASSYGPNYGYTF.

This clone counts as large. The J gene is TRBJ2-5, the V gene TRBV19; 7 bases are a match to TRBD1. Germline-derived CDR1 and CDR2 are LNHDA and SQIVND (reference sequence). V shed 4 bases, J shed 5 bases, and the junction held 10 bases outside the gene matches. The CDR3 runs to 15 residues. The CDR3 DNA is TGTGCCAGTAGTAGACAGGGCCTAACGGGGGAGACCCAGTACTTC. Translation gives CASSRQGLTGETQYF.

The chain combines TRBV12-3 or TRBV12-4 with TRBJ1-1; 7 nucleotides match TRBD1. Losses at the gene ends were 1 base for V and 7 bases for J; bases not matched to a gene: 3. The CDR3 has 13 amino acids. The CDR3 loop reads CASSLGTGLEAFF. DNA of the CDR3: TGTGCCAGCAGTTTAGGGACAGGTCTTGAAGCTTTCTTT.

J is TRBJ2-3 and V is TRBV25-1, with D maybe TRBD1 (5 bases). Germline V CDR1 and CDR2: MGHDK, SYGVNS. The CDR3 contains 13 residues. Between the trimmed V and J ends, which lost 3 bases and 3 bases, there was a span of 7 bases. The DNA of the CDR3 is TGTGCCAGCAGTGACAGGGCGACAGATACGCAGTATTTT. Translation: CASSDRATDTQYF. Full variable domain (missing parts from reference TRBV25-1 and TRBJ2-3): EADIYQTPRYLVIGTGKKITLECSQTMGHDKMYWYQQDPGMELHLIHYSYGVNSTEKGDLSSESTVSRIRTEHFPLTLESARPSHTSQYLCASSDRATDTQYFGPGTRLTVL.

This chain connects TRBV7-9 to TRBJ2-1, with 8 nucleotides matching TRBD2. From germline, CDR1 is SEHNR and CDR2 FQNEAQ (reference sequence). The CDR3 totals 16 residues. V lost 1 base, J lost 4 bases, and 6 bases stayed unmatched. CDR3 in amino acids: CASSLERGGRYNEQFF. The CDR3 bases are TGTGCCAGCAGCTTAGAACGGGGGGGCCGGTACAATGAGCAGTTCTTC.

This chain uses TRBV4-3 with TRBJ2-2, with a tentative D call TRBD2 (5 bases). This CDR3 region has 17 residues. CDR1 and CDR2 (germline): LGHNA, YSLEER. V lost 0 bases to trimming and J lost 2 bases, with 13 bases between them. The CDR3 loop is CASSQDFDRGNTGELFF. Written as DNA, the CDR3 is TGCGCCAGCAGCCAAGATTTCGACCGGGGTAACACCGGGGAGCTGTTTTTT.

The CDR3 DNA reads as TGTGCCAGCAGCTTAGGACCGATTGACGCTTTCTTT. Its translation: CASSLGPIDAFF. The J gene is TRBJ1-1, the V gene TRBV11-2; D call uncertain. The germline V gene encodes CDR1 SGHAT and CDR2 FQNNGV. Trimming took off 1 base at V and 11 bases at J, with 11 bases between the two ends. This CDR3 has 12 residues. Supplemented by reference TRBV11-2 and TRBJ1-1, the full variable domain reads EAGVAQSPRYKIIEKRQSVAFWCNPISGHATLYWYQQILGQGPKLLIQFQNNGVVDDSQLPKDRFSAERLKGVDSTLKIQPAKLEDSAVYLCASSLGPIDAFFGQGTRLTVV.

The chain carries TRBV29-1 and TRBJ1-1; 9 nucleotides agree with TRBD1. V shed 3 bases and J 7 bases; nucleotides not matched to a gene: 12. Germline V gene data show CDR1 as SQVTM and CDR2 as ANQGSEA. The CDR3 has 15 residues. The CDR3: CSVEPPRDRAIEAFF. As DNA, the CDR3 is TGCAGCGTTGAGCCACCCCGGGACAGGGCTATTGAAGCTTTCTTT.

The J gene is TRBJ2-7, the V gene TRBV5-5, with D tentatively TRBD1 or TRBD2 (5 bases each). Germline loops: CDR1 SGHKS, CDR2 YYEKEE (reference sequence). The CDR3 contains 15 residues. The V gene lost 4 bases and the J gene lost 3 bases, with 17 bases spanning the gap. The DNA of the CDR3 is TGTGCCAGCAGCCTAGAGGGGAAACCAAACTACGAGCAGTACTTC. Translating gives CASSLEGKPNYEQYF.

The chain carries TRBV4-3 and TRBJ1-1; D ambiguous. Germline V gene data show CDR1 as LGHNA and CDR2 as YSLEER. Trimming pared 0 bases from V and 4 bases from J, leaving 12 bases between. The CDR3 is 15 residues long. The DNA for the CDR3 is TGCGCCAGCAGCCAAGAGATCCCCGGCACCACTGAAGCTTTCTTT. Residues: CASSQEIPGTTEAFF.

This clone was seen more than once but under ten times. V gene TRBV7-9 combines with J gene TRBJ1-1; tentatively, D is TRBD1 (5 bases). Trimming removed 1 base from V and 0 bases from J, with 9 bases in between. Germline loops: CDR1 SEHNR, CDR2 FQNEAQ (reference sequence). The CDR3 is 15 residues long. As DNA, the CDR3 is TGTGCCAGCAGCTTAGGGGCAGGGTTGAACACTGAAGCTTTCTTT. This sequence encodes CASSLGAGLNTEAFF.

This clone turned up a few times. The CDR3 region is CAWTTNYGSYEQYF. CDR3 in DNA: TGTGCCTGGACGACTAATTACGGCTCCTACGAGCAGTACTTC. The chain combines TRBV30 with TRBJ2-7; perhaps TRBD2 as D (5 bases). Germline-derived CDR1 and CDR2 are GTSNPN and SVGIG (reference sequence). The CDR3 extends over 14 amino acids. Trimming took off 4 bases at V and 0 bases at J, with 13 bases between the two ends.

The table lists this clone with a few counts. The V gene is TRBV11-2, the J gene TRBJ2-5, with 9 bases identical to TRBD2. V gave up 5 bases and J gave up 0 bases; unmatched junction bases: 10. Per germline, CDR1 SGHAT and CDR2 FQNNGV. The CDR3 runs to 17 residues. The CDR3 protein is CASSPVVGGGDQETQYF. The CDR3 nucleotides are TGTGCCAGCAGCCCCGTTGTGGGCGGGGGGGACCAAGAGACCCAGTACTTC.

V and J are TRBV2 and TRBJ2-3; 11 bases are a match to TRBD2. This CDR3 is 14 amino acids long. Trimming at V came to 8 bases and at J to 5 bases, leaving 6 bases not matched to a gene. The germline V gene has CDR1 SNHLY and CDR2 FYNNEI. This chain's CDR3 is CASLSLAGVDTQYF. The CDR3 nucleotides are TGTGCCAGCCTTTCACTAGCGGGAGTAGATACGCAGTATTTT.